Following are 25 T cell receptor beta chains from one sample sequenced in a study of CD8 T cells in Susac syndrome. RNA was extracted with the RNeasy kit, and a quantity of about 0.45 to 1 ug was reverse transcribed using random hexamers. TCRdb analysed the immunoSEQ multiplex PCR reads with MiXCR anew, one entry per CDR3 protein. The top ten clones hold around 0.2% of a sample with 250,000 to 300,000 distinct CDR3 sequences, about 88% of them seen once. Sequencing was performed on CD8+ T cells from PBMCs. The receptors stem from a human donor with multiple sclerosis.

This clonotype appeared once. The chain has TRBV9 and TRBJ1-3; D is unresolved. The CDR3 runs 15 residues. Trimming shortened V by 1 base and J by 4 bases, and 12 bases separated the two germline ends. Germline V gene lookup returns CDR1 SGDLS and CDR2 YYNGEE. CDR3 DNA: TGTGCCAGCAGCGTAAGCTGGCTCCCCGGAAACACCATATATTTT. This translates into CASSVSWLPGNTIYF.

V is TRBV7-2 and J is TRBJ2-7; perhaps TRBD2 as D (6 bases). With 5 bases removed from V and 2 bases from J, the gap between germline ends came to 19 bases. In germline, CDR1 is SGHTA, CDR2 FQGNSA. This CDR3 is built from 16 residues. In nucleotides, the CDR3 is TGTGCCAGCAGCCGGGGGTCCGGTCTTTGGACCTACGAGCAGTACTTC. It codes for CASSRGSGLWTYEQYF.

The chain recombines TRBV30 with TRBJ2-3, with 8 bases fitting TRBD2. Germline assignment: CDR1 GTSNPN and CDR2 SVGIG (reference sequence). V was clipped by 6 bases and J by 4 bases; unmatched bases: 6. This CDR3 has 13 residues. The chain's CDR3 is CACIGGGPDTQYF. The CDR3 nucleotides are TGTGCCTGCATCGGGGGGGGCCCAGATACGCAGTATTTT.

CDR3: CASSSTISDIQYF. In DNA form, the CDR3 reads TGTGCCAGCAGTTCAACGATAAGTGACATTCAGTACTTC. The chain carries TRBV6-1 and TRBJ2-4; no reliable D call. The CDR3 is 13 amino acids. CDR1 and CDR2 from the germline V gene are MNHNS and SASEGT. The V end was cut by 5 bases, the J end by 8 bases, with 13 bases between.

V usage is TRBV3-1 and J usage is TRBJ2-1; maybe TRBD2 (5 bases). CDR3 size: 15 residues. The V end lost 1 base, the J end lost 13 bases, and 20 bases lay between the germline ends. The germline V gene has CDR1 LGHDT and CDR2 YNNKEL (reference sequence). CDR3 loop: CASSQGELGYYNQFF. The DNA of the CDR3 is TGTGCCAGCAGCCAAGGGGAACTAGGGTACTACAATCAGTTCTTC.

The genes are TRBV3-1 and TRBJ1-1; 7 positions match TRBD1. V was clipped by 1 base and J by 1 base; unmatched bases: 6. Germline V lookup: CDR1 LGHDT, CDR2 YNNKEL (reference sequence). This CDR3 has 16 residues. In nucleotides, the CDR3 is TGTGCCAGCAGCCAAGTTCTAGGGACAGAGAACACTGAAGCTTTCTTT. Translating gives CASSQVLGTENTEAFF.

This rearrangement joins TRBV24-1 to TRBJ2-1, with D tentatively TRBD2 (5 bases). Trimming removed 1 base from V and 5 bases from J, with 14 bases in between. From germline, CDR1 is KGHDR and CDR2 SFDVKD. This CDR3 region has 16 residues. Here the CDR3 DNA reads TGTGCCACCAGTGATTTCAGCGTTGGTAGCGACAATGAGCAGTTCTTC. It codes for CATSDFSVGSDNEQFF.

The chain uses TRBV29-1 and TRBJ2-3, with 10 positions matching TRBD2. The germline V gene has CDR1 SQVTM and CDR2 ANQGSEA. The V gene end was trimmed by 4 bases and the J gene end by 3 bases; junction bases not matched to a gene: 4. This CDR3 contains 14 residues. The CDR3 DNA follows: TGCAGCGTTGGGACTAGCGGAGGGACAGATACGCAGTATTTT. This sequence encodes CSVGTSGGTDTQYF.

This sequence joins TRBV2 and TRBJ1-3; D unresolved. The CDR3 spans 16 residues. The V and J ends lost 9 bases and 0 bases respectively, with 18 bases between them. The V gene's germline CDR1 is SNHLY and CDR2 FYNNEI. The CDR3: CASETPGMSSGNTIYF. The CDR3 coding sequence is TGTGCCAGTGAGACACCTGGAATGAGCTCTGGAAACACCATATATTTT.

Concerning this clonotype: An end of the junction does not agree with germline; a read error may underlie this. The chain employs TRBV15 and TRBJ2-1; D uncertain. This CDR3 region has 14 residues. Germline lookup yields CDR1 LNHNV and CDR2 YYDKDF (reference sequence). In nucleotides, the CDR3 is TGTGCCACCAGCGGAGAAAAACTGAGGAATGAGCAGTTCTTC. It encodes CATSGEKLRNEQFF.

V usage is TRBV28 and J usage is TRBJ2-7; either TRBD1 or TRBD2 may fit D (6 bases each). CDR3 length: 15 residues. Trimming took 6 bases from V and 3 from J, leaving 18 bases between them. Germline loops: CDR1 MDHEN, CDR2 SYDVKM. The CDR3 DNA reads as TGTGCCAGCAGAGGGGGGCTAGCTGTTATCTACGAGCAGTACTTC. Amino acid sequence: CASRGGLAVIYEQYF. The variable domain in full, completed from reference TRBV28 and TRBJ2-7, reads DVKVTQSSRYLVKRTGEKVFLECVQDMDHENMFWYRQDPGLGLRLIYFSYDVKMKEKGDIPEGYSVSREKKERFSLILESASTNQTSMYLCASRGGLAVIYEQYFGPGTRLTVT.

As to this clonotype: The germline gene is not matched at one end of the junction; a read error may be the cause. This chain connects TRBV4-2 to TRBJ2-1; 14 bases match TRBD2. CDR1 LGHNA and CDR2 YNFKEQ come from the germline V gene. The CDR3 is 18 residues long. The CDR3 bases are TGTGCCAGCAGCCAAGATATTCGACTAGCGGGAGGGCTGAATGAGCAGTTCTTT. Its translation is CASSQDIRLAGGLNEQFF.

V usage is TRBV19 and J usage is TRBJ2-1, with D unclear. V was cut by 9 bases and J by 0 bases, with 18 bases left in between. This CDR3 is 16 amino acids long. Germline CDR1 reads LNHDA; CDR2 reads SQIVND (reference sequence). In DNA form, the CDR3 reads TGTGCCAGCTGTTACGTAGTGGCAAGCTCCTACAATGAGCAGTTCTTC. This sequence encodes CASCYVVASSYNEQFF.

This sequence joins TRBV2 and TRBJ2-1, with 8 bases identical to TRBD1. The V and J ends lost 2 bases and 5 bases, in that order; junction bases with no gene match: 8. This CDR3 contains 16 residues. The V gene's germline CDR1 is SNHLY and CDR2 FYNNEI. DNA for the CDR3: TGTGCCAGCAGTGAATTGGCCAGGGGGCTTGACAATGAGCAGTTCTTC. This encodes CASSELARGLDNEQFF. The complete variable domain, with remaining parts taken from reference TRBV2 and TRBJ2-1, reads EPEVTQTPSHQVTQMGQEVILRCVPISNHLYFYWYRQILGQKVEFLVSFYNNEISEKSEIFDDQFSVERPDGSNFTLKIRSTKLEDSAMYFCASSELARGLDNEQFFGPGTRLTVL.

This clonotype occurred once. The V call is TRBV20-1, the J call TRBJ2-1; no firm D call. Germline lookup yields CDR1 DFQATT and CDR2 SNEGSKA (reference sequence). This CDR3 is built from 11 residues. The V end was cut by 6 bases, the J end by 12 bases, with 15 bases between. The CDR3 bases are TGCAGTGCCCGGTGGCCCCTGGGGCAGTTCTTC. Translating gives CSARWPLGQFF.

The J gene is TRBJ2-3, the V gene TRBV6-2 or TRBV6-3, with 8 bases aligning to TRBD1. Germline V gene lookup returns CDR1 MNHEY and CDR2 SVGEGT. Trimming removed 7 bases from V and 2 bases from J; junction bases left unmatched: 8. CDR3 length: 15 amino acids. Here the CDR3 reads CASTPGQGDTDTQYF. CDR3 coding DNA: TGTGCCAGCACCCCCGGACAGGGCGACACAGATACGCAGTATTTT.

This chain's CDR3 is CASSSIQGKGYEQYF. The CDR3 DNA is TGTGCCAGCAGCTCAATACAGGGGAAAGGCTACGAGCAGTACTTC. V usage is TRBV11-2 and J usage is TRBJ2-7; 7 nucleotides align to TRBD1. Unmatched junction bases numbered 9, after V lost 4 bases and J lost 3 bases. Germline CDR1 is SGHAT and CDR2 is FQNNGV. The CDR3 is 15 amino acids.

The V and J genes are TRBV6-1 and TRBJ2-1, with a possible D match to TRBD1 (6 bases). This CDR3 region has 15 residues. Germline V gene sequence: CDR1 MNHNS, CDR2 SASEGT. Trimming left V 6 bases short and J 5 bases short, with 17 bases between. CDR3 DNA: TGTGCCAGCAGCCAGGGGCTGGGGGCCAACAATGAGCAGTTCTTC. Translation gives CASSQGLGANNEQFF.

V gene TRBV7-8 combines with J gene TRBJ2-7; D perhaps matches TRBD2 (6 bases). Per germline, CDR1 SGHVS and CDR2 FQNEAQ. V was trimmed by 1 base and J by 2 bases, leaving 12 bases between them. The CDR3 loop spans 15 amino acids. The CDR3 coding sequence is TGTGCCAGCAGCTTAGGCGGGGCGCCAGCCTACGAGCAGTACTTC. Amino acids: CASSLGGAPAYEQYF.

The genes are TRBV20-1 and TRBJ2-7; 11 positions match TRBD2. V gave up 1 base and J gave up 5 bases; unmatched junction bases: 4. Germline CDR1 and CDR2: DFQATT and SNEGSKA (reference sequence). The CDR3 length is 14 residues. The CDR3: CSARATSGANEQYF. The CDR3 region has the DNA TGCAGTGCTAGAGCGACTAGCGGGGCGAACGAGCAGTACTTC.

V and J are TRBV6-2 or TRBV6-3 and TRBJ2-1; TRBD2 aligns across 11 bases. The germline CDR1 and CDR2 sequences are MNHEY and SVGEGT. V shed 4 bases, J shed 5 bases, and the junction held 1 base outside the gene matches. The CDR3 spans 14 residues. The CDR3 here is CASSWGLADNEQFF. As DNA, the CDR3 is TGTGCCAGCAGTTGGGGACTAGCGGACAATGAGCAGTTCTTC.

DNA for the CDR3: TGTGCCAGCAGTTTATGGCAGGGGTCGCACAATGAGCAGTTCTTC. It translates to CASSLWQGSHNEQFF. The genes are TRBV28 and TRBJ2-1; TRBD1 is a possible D gene (6 bases). The CDR3 covers 15 residues. Germline CDR1 MDHEN, CDR2 SYDVKM. The V and J ends lost 0 bases and 5 bases respectively, with 11 bases between them.

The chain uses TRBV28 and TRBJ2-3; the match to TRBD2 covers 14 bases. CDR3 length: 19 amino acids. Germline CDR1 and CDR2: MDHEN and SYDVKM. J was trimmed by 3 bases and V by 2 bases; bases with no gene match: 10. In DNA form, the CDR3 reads TGTGCCAGCAGTTTAAGCCGACTAGCGGGAGGGCCGGGGACAGATACGCAGTATTTT. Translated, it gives CASSLSRLAGGPGTDTQYF.

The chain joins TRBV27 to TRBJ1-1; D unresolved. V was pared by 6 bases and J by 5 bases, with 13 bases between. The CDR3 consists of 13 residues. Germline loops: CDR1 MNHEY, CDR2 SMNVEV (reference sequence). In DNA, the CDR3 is TGTGCCAGCAGCCGAACCCGTTGGACTGAAGCTTTCTTT. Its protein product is CASSRTRWTEAFF.

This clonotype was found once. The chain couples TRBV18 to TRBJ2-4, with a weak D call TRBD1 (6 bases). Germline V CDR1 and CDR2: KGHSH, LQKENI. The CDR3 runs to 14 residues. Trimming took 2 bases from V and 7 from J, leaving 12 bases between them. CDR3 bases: TGTGCCAGCTCACCAGGTGGTACAGGGAACATTCAGTACTTC. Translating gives CASSPGGTGNIQYF.